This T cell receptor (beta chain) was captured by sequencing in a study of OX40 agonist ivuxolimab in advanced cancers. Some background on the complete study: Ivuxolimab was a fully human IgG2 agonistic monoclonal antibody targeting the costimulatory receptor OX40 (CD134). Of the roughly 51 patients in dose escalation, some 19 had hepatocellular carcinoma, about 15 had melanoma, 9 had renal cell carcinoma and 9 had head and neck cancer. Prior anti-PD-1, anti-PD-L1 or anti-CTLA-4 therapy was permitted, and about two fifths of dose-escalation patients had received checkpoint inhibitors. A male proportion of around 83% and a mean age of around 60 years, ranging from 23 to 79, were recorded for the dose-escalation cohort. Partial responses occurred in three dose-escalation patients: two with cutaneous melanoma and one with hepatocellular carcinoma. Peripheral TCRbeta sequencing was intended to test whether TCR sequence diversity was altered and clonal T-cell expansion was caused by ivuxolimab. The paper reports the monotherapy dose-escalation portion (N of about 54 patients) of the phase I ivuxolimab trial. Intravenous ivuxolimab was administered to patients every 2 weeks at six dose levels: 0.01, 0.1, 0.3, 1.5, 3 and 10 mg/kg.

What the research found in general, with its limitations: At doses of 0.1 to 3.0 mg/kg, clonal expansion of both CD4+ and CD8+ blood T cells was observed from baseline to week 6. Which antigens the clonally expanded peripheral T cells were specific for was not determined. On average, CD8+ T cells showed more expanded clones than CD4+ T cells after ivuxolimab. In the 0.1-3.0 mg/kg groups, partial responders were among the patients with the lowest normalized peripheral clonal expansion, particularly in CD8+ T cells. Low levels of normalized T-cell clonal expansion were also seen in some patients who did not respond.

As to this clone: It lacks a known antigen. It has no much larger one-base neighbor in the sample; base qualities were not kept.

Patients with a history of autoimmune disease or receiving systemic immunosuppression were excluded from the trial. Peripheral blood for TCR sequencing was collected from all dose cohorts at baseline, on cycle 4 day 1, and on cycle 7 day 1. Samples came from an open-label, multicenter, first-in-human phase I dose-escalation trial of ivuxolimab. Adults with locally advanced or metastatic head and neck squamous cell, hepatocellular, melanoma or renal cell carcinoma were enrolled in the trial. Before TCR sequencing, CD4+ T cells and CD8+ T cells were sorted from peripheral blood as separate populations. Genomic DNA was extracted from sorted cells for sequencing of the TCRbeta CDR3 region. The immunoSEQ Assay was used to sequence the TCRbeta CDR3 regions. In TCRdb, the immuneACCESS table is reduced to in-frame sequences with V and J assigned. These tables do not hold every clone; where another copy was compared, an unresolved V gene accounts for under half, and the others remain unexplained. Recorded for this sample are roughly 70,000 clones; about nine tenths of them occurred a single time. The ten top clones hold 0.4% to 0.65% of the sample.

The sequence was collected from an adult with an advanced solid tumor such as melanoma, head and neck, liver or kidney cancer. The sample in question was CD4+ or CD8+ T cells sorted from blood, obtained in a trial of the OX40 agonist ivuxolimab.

The CDR3 protein is CAWSVSPAGVTGELFF. The nucleotide sequence reads as follows: TGTGCCTGGAGTGTAAGCCCAGCGGGAGTCACCGGGGAGCTGTTTTTT. The chain joins TRBV30 to TRBJ2-2, and 8 junctional nucleotides match TRBD2. The germline V gene encodes CDR1 GTSNPN and CDR2 SVGIG (reference sequence). The germline V end is reduced by 0 bases and the J end by 4 bases; junction bases left unmatched: 7. Inclusive of the bounding cysteine and phenylalanine, the CDR3 is 16 residues long. Only the CDR3 region is kept as DNA, spanning 48 bases read in frame from base 1.